This entry lists 18 T cell receptor beta chains sequenced from one sample in a study of tumor-infiltrating lymphocytes in oesophageal squamous cell carcinoma (dated by TCRdb to 2016 to 2017). The method behind the library was PCR. TCRdb shows the sequencer as Illumina HiSeq 2000. Using fastp at Q25 and MiXCR, TCRdb reprocessed the public reads and kept productive beta chains. A single entry per CDR3 protein holds the most common genes and DNA from its merged rows. This sample has around 20,000 distinct CDR3 sequences in its table, and roughly 47% of those were observed once. The top ten constitute 25% to 30% of the sample. Material for sequencing was esophageal tumor tissue. These receptors were obtained from a male donor with esophageal squamous cell carcinoma.

This clonotype showed up many times. The V gene is TRBV7-9, the J gene TRBJ1-2; 9 nucleotides line up with TRBD1. CDR1 is SEHNR, CDR2 FQNEAQ, per germline (reference sequence). The CDR3 totals 17 residues. The J segment lost 5 bases and the V segment lost 5 bases, leaving 15 bases of the junction unmatched. DNA for the CDR3: TGTGCCAGCAGCCCGCCCTGGGAGGGACAGGGCCATTATGGCTACACCTTC. Translated: CASSPPWEGQGHYGYTF. The whole variable domain, remainder taken from reference TRBV7-9 and TRBJ1-2, is DTGVSQNPRHKITKRGQNVTFRCDPISEHNRLYWYRQTLGQGPEFLTYFQNEAQLEKSRLLSDRFSAERPKGSFSTLEIQRTEQGDSAMYLCASSPPWEGQGHYGYTFGSGTRLTVV.

In its sample, this clonotype ranks as medium-sized. The chain carries TRBV12-3 or TRBV12-4 and TRBJ2-3; D could derive from TRBD1 or TRBD2 (6 bases each). The CDR3 runs to 14 residues. V gave up 0 bases and J gave up 8 bases, with 12 bases separating them. CDR3 loop: CASSLAGGRPTQYF. In nucleotides, the CDR3 is TGTGCCAGCAGTTTAGCGGGGGGCCGTCCTACGCAGTATTTT.

The rearrangement links TRBV6-5 to TRBJ1-2, with D possibly TRBD1 on 5 matching bases. Germline CDR1 reads MNHEY; CDR2 reads SVGAGI. The V end lost 2 bases, the J end lost 5 bases, and 15 bases lay between the germline ends. The CDR3 sequence is 15 residues long. Here the CDR3 DNA reads TGTGCCAGCAGTTACGAAGGGAGGGGTCGGTATGGCTACACCTTC. This sequence encodes CASSYEGRGRYGYTF.

The V call is TRBV12-3 or TRBV12-4, the J call TRBJ2-4; TRBD2 is a possible D gene (6 bases). This CDR3 is 15 amino acids long. The germline V and J ends were trimmed by 6 bases and 13 bases, with 25 bases remaining between them. CDR3: CASSPGAGTYNEQYF. The CDR3 nucleotides read TGTGCCAGCAGCCCCGGTGCGGGGACCTACAATGAGCAGTACTTC.

The V gene is TRBV7-7, the J gene TRBJ2-7; TRBD2 matches at 12 bases. After removal of 8 bases from V and 1 base from J, the junction contained 15 bases not matched to a gene. Germline CDR1 and CDR2: SSHAT and FNYEAQ (reference sequence). There are 18 residues in the CDR3. The CDR3 nucleotides are TGTGCCAGCGCGAACTCGGGGATGACTAGCGGGGGTTCCTACGAGCAGTACTTC. Protein sequence: CASANSGMTSGGSYEQYF.

This clonotype was counted at least ten times. The chain links TRBV5-1 to TRBJ2-3, with TRBD2 identical over 16 bases. J was trimmed by 4 bases and V by 4 bases; bases with no gene match: 9. Germline lookup yields CDR1 SGHRS and CDR2 YFSETQ. The CDR3 sequence is 18 residues long. The CDR3 DNA reads as TGCGCCAGCAGCCTGGGACTAGCGGGAGGGCTAGGGCCAGATACGCAGTATTTT. It is translated as CASSLGLAGGLGPDTQYF.

A note on this clonotype: Given the absence of the conserved phenylalanine or tryptophan at the CDR3 end, a read error is likely. The DNA is left out, because the CDR3 cannot be placed on it with certainty; the CDR3 is given as TCRdb lists it. The chain has TRBV7-3 and TRBJ2-3; the table names TRBD2, a call not compared with the DNA. The CDR3 adds up to 17 amino acids, both ends counted. Per the germline V gene, CDR1 is SGHTA and CDR2 is FQGTGA. The CDR3 spells CASSLRLAMGRPSTSVR.

The chain has TRBV7-2 and TRBJ2-7; 7 bases are a match to TRBD2. The end of the DNA is better explained by TRBJ2-1, so the J call may be wrong. The CDR3 has 15 residues. CDR1 is SGHTA, CDR2 FQGNSA, per germline. CDR3 sequence reads: CASSLEGGVYNEQFF. CDR3 coding DNA: TGTGCCAGCAGCTTAGAGGGAGGGGTCTACAATGAGCAGTTCTTC.

The rearrangement links TRBV7-8 to TRBJ2-1, with D hard to call. TRBJ2-4 explains the end of the DNA better; the J call may be wrong. The CDR3 spans 16 residues. Germline V CDR1 and CDR2: SGHVS, FQNEAQ. CDR3 nucleotide sequence: TGTGCCAGCAGCTTAGATCGTTGGATGGCCAAAAACATTCAGTACTTC. It specifies CASSLDRWMAKNIQYF.

This clonotype was detected many times. V usage is TRBV12-5 and J usage is TRBJ2-5, with D possibly matching TRBD1 (6 bases). Trimming left V 6 bases short and J 2 bases short, with 13 bases between. The CDR3 has 14 residues. Germline lookup yields CDR1 LGHNT and CDR2 FRNRAP. CDR3 sequence reads: CASGPGQPQETQYF. The CDR3 bases are TGTGCTAGTGGCCCCGGACAGCCGCAAGAGACCCAGTACTTC.

The V call is TRBV6-6, the J call TRBJ1-1, with 10 bases that match TRBD2. The DNA end lines up better with TRBJ2-2; the J call may be wrong. The CDR3 is 16 amino acids. CDR1 and CDR2 from the germline V gene are MNHNY and SVGAGI (reference sequence). The CDR3 is CASTRSGGAGTGELFF. CDR3 nucleotides: TGTGCCAGCACCAGAAGCGGGGGGGCCGGGACCGGGGAGCTGTTTTTT.

The chain is built from TRBV7-8 and TRBJ2-1; 8 bases are shared with TRBD1. The CDR3 runs 15 residues. Germline values: CDR1 SGHVS, CDR2 FQNEAQ. J lost 2 bases, V lost 9 bases, and 9 bases had no gene match. CDR3 sequence (DNA): TGTGCCAGTCATGAATCAGGGGGCGCCTACAATGAGCAGTTCTTC. Encoded protein: CASHESGGAYNEQFF. Combining the CDR3 with reference TRBV7-8 and TRBJ2-1 gives the whole variable domain GAGVSQSPRYKVAKRGQDVALRCDPISGHVSLFWYQQALGQGPEFLTYFQNEAQLDKSGLPSDRFFAERPEGSVSTLKIQRTQQEDSAVYLCASHESGGAYNEQFFGPGTRLTVL.

This chain uses TRBV4-1 with TRBJ2-3; D call uncertain. Gene TRBJ2-2 matches the end of the DNA better, so the J call may be wrong. The CDR3 length is 15 residues. Germline CDR1 is MGHRA and CDR2 is YSYEKL. The CDR3 spells CASSQEIALHGELFF. The CDR3 DNA reads as TGCGCCAGCAGCCAAGAGATAGCCCTACACGGAGAGCTGTTTTTT.

This clonotype was observed once. The genes are TRBV11-2 and TRBJ1-6, with D possibly being TRBD2 (5 bases). Judging by the DNA end, TRBJ2-7 fits better; the J call may be wrong. Germline V gene lookup returns CDR1 SGHAT and CDR2 FQNNGV. There are 13 residues in the CDR3. As DNA, the CDR3 is TGTGCCAGCAGCTCCGCGGGCCAGCACGAGCAGTACTTC. Translation: CASSSAGQHEQYF.

A note on this clonotype: The CDR3 does not close with the conserved phenylalanine or tryptophan, likely indicating a read error. Because the CDR3's place on the DNA is in doubt, the DNA is left out and the CDR3 is given as listed by TCRdb. The chain recombines TRBV7-2 with TRBJ1-6. The CDR3 has 13 residues if both end residues are counted. Germline CDR1 and CDR2: SGHTA and FQGNSA. This CDR3 reads CASSEQETQYFGP.

This clonotype was observed a few times. The CDR3 is CASSSKGGHEQFF. CDR3 nucleotide sequence: TGTGCCAGCAGCTCCAAGGGCGGGCATGAGCAGTTCTTC. The rearrangement uses TRBV7-2 and TRBJ2-1, with a tentative D call TRBD2 (5 bases). V was clipped by 4 bases and J by 8 bases, with 12 bases between them. This CDR3 has 13 residues. The germline CDR1 and CDR2 sequences are SGHTA and FQGNSA. Filled out from reference TRBV7-2 and TRBJ2-1, the complete variable domain reads GAGVSQSPSNKVTEKGKDVELRCDPISGHTALYWYRQSLGQGLEFLIYFQGNSAPDKSGLPSDRFSAERTGGSVSTLTIQRTQQEDSAVYLCASSSKGGHEQFFGPGTRLTVL.

This clonotype was counted at least ten times. This chain links TRBV12-5 with TRBJ2-3; TRBD1 matches at 10 bases. The length of the CDR3 is 14 residues. V was pared by 6 bases and J by 5 bases, with 5 bases of the junction left unmatched. The germline CDR1 and CDR2 sequences are LGHNT and FRNRAP. The CDR3 sequence is CASGQGQGVDTQYF. In nucleotides, the CDR3 is TGTGCTAGTGGACAAGGACAGGGGGTAGATACGCAGTATTTT. The full variable domain, with the rest looked up from reference TRBV12-5 and TRBJ2-3, is DARVTQTPRHKVTEMGQEVTMRCQPILGHNTVFWYRQTMMQGLELLAYFRNRAPLDDSGMPKDRFSAEMPDATLATLKIQPSEPRDSAVYFCASGQGQGVDTQYFGPGTRLTVL.

Comment on this clonotype: It is likely a read error, because the conserved phenylalanine at the end of the CDR3 is missing. It is unclear where the CDR3 begins or ends on the DNA, so no DNA is shown, and the CDR3 is as TCRdb lists it. V usage is TRBV6-5 and J usage is TRBJ2-3; TRBD1, the D gene given by the table, was not confirmed from the DNA. The CDR3 comprises 13 residues, both ends counted. From germline, CDR1 is MNHEY and CDR2 SVGAGI. CDR3 residues: CASSYRGEQYFGP.